This TCR beta chain is from a study of blood T cell repertoires in COVID-19. Only a few counts were recorded for this clone. The CDR3 consists of 14 residues. Germline CDR1 is LGHDT and CDR2 is YNNKEL (reference sequence). V was clipped by 3 bases and J by 3 bases; unmatched bases: 4. Here immunoSEQ multiplex PCR was the method, and the copy in TCRdb shows in-frame clones only, minus some. The sample yields around 200,000 clones, approximately 90% seen once. Ages ranged from about 18 to 100 years, with residence in around 24 US areas. In assigning cohorts, the study relied on participant-reported clinical history.

The V and J genes are TRBV3-1 (or the pseudogene TRBV3-2) and TRBJ2-7; TRBD2 matches at 8 bases. The source is a man younger than 45 who had recovered from COVID-19. The sequenced sample was PBMCs or T cells enriched from blood (not recorded which). The CDR3 nucleotides are TGTGCCAGCAGCCACACTAGCGGTAACTACGAGCAGTACTTC. This encodes CASSHTSGNYEQYF.